This TCR beta chain was captured by sequencing in a study of OX40 agonist ivuxolimab in advanced cancers. Sequenced by immunoSEQ multiplex PCR; TCRdb stores in-frame clones only, minus some. In the table there are 52,000 or so clones, 84% of which are singletons. About this clone itself: What it recognizes is unknown. A junction boundary mismatches the germline segment, possibly from a read error.

Study results and limitations: Among the lowest peripheral clonal expansion occurred in 0.1-3.0 mg/kg partial responders.

The origin of this receptor is an adult with an advanced solid tumor such as melanoma, head and neck, liver or kidney cancer. The input for sequencing was CD4+ or CD8+ T cells sorted from blood, taken in a trial of the OX40 agonist ivuxolimab.

The DNA for the CDR3 is TGTGCCAGCAGCTTGCGGACAAAAGATAGTTCACCCCTCCACTTT. Amino acid sequence: CASSLRTKDSSPLHF. The V and J genes are TRBV5-1 and TRBJ1-6; D possibly corresponds to TRBD1 (5 bases). This CDR3 is built from 15 residues. Germline CDR1 is SGHRS and CDR2 is YFSETQ.